This entry is about one T cell receptor beta chain. There is no known antigen for this receptor. There are no base qualities to consult, and no much larger clone falls within one base. The CDR3 spans 16 residues, from the cysteine through the phenylalanine. The retained sequence is limited to the CDR3, 48 bases, with the frame set at the first base. CDR1 and CDR2 were assigned from the germline V gene as SGDLS and YYNGEE. V is trimmed back by 4 bases and J by 2 bases, and the junction contains 8 bases that no gene match accounts for. The data belong to a study of T cell responses to AZD1222 COVID-19 vaccine (dated by TCRdb to 2020 to 2022). Describing the broader study: AZD1222 recipients given second doses at about 4 weeks or at about 12 weeks were pooled, since spike-specific TCR depth and breadth were not found to differ between the two schedules. TCR sequencing covered over 230 trial participants: approximately 200 given two doses of AZD1222 and 26 given two doses of MenACWY control vaccine. Trial participants were enrolled into age subgroups of 18-55, 56-69 and 70-plus years, which contained about 150, 28 and 57 TCR-sequenced participants, respectively.

Sample time point, as interpreted from the label and publication: baseline before first vaccination. The vaccinee samples were drawn from two UK trials, COV001 and COV002, one of which was a single-blind randomized controlled phase 2/3 trial testing AZD1222 (ChAdOx1 nCoV-19) in healthy adults. For TCRbeta chain sequencing, PBMC samples from trial participants were taken at day 0 and at day 28 after the second dose. The CDR3 regions of human TCRbeta chains were subjected to immunosequencing. The authors processed their data as follows. Repertoire TCRs were matched against a reference library of SARS-CoV-2-specific TCRs generated with the MIRA antigen-specificity platform. Breadth was defined as the fraction of unique TCRs that were SARS-CoV-2-associated. Depth was defined as the fraction of total T cells that were SARS-CoV-2-associated. Each spike-specific TCR was assigned to its reactive spike region and to a CD4 or CD8 class using the MIRA data. Log10-transformed breadth and depth values were compared by one-way ANOVA with Sidak's multiple comparisons tests. TCRdb re-hosts the immuneACCESS table, in-frame sequences only. Its copies lack some clones; in the studies checked, an unresolved V gene accounts for under half of them, and the cause for the rest is not known. Clone size and V and J calls were adopted from that table, with D and trimming inferred from the DNA. This sample lists roughly 91,000 clones; approximately 89% were detected once. 2% to 2.5% of the sample rests with the top ten.

The research as a whole found: Because no day 14 peak-response samples were available, the repertoires could be characterized only after the peak T cell response. Spike-specific TCR breadth and depth rose significantly after two AZD1222 doses compared with day 0 and with MenACWY recipients. Reportedly, almost half of the unique spike-specific TCRs recognized epitopes lying outside the regions that are mutated in the B.1.351 and B.1.1.7 variants. Participants were mostly white British, with more females than males. The authors suggested clonal diversity may have been underestimated. The whole spike protein was spanned by vaccine-associated CD4 TCRs, and dominant responses were seen in regions 160-218 and 743-854. The 56-69-year group was small, and its depth increase did not reach significance, likely because of low power. Conclusions about previously exposed vaccinees are limited because only a handful of AZD1222 recipients were SARS-CoV-2 seropositive at baseline.

The chain links TRBV9 with TRBJ2-4; TRBD1 agrees with 8 junctional bases. The sequencing here drew on peripheral blood, taken on day 0 of AZD1222 vaccination. This sequence was found in an adult in good health. The DNA sequence is given as TGTGCCAGCAGCCCCCAGGGGGCGGTATCCAAAAACATTCAGTACTTC. Its protein product is CASSPQGAVSKNIQYF.